This record covers a single TCR beta chain. The CDR3 is 16 residues long. Germline CDR1 and CDR2: SGHDT and YYEEEE. For each CDR3 protein, TCRdb gives one entry from its re-call of the 5' RACE reads, without DNA. The listing contains over 200,000 distinct CDR3 sequences. This sample stems from a study of T cells expressing NK-cell markers. As for the study in general: Researchers got TCR beta repertoires out of sorted CD3+CD56+NKG2C+, CD3+CD56+NKG2C- and CD3+CD56-NKG2C+ T cells.

The sequence derives from a man between 18 and 29 years old in good health. The chain carries TRBV5-6 and TRBJ2-3. The sequenced sample was blood T cells: a sorted CD56 or NKG2C T cell subset, CD4+ or CD8+ T cells, or bulk PBMC T cells (not recorded which). CDR3 in amino acids: CASSSGLSPYTDTQYF.